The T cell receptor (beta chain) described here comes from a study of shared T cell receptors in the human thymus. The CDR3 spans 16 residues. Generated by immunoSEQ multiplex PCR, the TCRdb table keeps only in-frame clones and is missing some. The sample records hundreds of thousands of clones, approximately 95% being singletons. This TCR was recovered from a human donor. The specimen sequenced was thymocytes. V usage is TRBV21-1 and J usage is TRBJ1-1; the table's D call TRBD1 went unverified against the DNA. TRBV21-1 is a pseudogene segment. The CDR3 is CASSHRWGPLNTEAFF. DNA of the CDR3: TGTGCCAGCAGCCACCGATGGGGGCCTTTGAACACTGAAGCTTTCTTT.